This TCR beta chain emerged from a study of cytomegalovirus exposure and HLA in healthy donors. Study-wide findings and caveats: A few V segments could not be told apart, such as TRBV6-2 and TRBV6-3, and were left out.

This clone has a handful of counts. Antigen unknown. Primers for the PCR totalled 60 Vbeta and 13 Jbeta. Libraries were prepared by immunoSEQ multiplex PCR; TCRdb keeps only in-frame clonotypes and omits some of them. This sample has around 180,000 clones; 70% to 80% occur once, and the top ten carry around 2.5%. The V and J ends lost 4 bases and 1 base, in that order; junction bases with no gene match: 6. There are 16 residues in the CDR3. Germline loops: CDR1 SGHVS, CDR2 FNYEAQ. The chain uses TRBV7-6 and TRBJ1-1, with 10 bases that match TRBD1. The origin of this receptor is a man in his 60s in good health and CMV-seronegative. The sequencing input was PBMCs. CDR3: CASSSTRDRGNTEAFF. CDR3 sequence (DNA): TGTGCCAGCAGCTCTACCCGGGACAGGGGGAACACTGAAGCTTTCTTT.